This T cell receptor beta chain was captured in a study of T-cell memory formation after mild COVID-19. In TCRdb, the 5' RACE reads were re-called with MiXCR into one record per CDR3 protein. The sample lists 160,000 or so distinct CDR3 sequences; around a third were seen once. In the case of this clonotype: Its antigen remains unidentified.

General study results and limits: What remained unconfirmed was the SARS-CoV-2 specificity of second-wave clones peaking on day 37.

In germline, CDR1 is LGHNA, CDR2 YSLEER. V lost 1 base, J lost 3 bases, and 7 bases lay in between. This CDR3 contains 14 residues. The receptor was isolated from an adult woman who had mild COVID-19 (a few samples of this study predate the infection). Cell type and time point are not known. The rearrangement uses TRBV4-3 and TRBJ1-5; D remains unclear. Input material: PBMCs or a T cell subset sorted from them (not recorded which). CDR3 DNA: TGCGCCAGCAGCCAAGCAGCAGTCAATCAGCCCCAGCATTTT. Translating it yields CASSQAAVNQPQHF.